This T cell receptor (beta chain) comes out of a study of cytomegalovirus exposure and HLA in healthy donors (dated 2017 in TCRdb). Background on the whole study: An earlier analysis of 587 of the donors reported approximately 260 Gb of sequence data and 95 million to 120 million unique TCR beta sequences obtained from some 200 million T cells. Across 398 genotyped donors of the cohort, an average of about 220,000 unique TCR beta nucleotide sequences per donor were sequenced, and around 20% of those sequences were non-productive. A later genetic analysis used genome-wide SNP genotypes for about 55% of the 666 donors, treating that subset as a discovery cohort. To study patterns of TCR occurrence, a later analysis re-analyzed previously published TCR beta repertoires from 666 donors and added high-resolution HLA genotyping. To predict cytomegalovirus infection status, the study brought together high-throughput TCR immunosequencing, statistical association of individual TCRs with disease status, and machine learning. In the later analysis, no new phenotypic data were used to find candidate immune exposures; instead, reliance was placed on TCR beta sequences and their occurrence across donors. Alongside the repertoire data, information on donor age, sex, ethnicity and CMV serostatus was compiled. Along with the approximately 670-subject first cohort, a separate validation cohort of over a hundred different subjects was used. The study aimed to test whether cataloging public T cell receptors could reveal signatures of past pathogen exposure. Of the approximately 400 genotyped donors, approximately 82% fell in the genetic ancestry cluster associated with self-reported Caucasian donors. All discovery cohort repertoires had been generated using a single sequencing platform. Four or five DR-DQ haplotypes were handled as single units for association and clustering, since linkage in the cohort was strong. Class I and class II HLA loci were covered by the typing at four-digit resolution. An earlier analysis of 450 to 750 of the donors used high-throughput TCR beta sequencing to judge whether each TCR beta V gene segment behaved as functional or pseudogenic. The study profiled the T cell repertoires of some 610 subjects by immunosequencing and related them to cytomegalovirus serostatus. Around 330 gigabases of sequencing data and around 88 million unique TCR sequences made up an early release that covered approximately 650 HLA-typed donors. The number of donors typed differed by locus, with roughly 629-640 for A, B, C, DRB1 and DQB1, roughly 520 for DQA1, about 610 for DPA1, and approximately 470 for DPB1. Points the paper makes about the study in general: Linkage disequilibrium might explain the correlated functional status among segregating V segments, but an unknown experimental factor could not be excluded. An association between a missense DCLRE1C variant and V-gene and J-gene trimming of TCR beta chains was found in a later genetic analysis and replicated in an independent cohort. In a later analysis, HLA-associated TCR beta chains were found to be more clonally expanded and to have lower generation probabilities than equally common non-associated chains. Strong co-occurrence of HLA alleles, especially DR and DQ, made assigning TCR associations to individual alleles difficult. A total of roughly 160 TCR beta chains were listed by the study as associated with cytomegalovirus. Most TCR sequences were observed very rarely across donors, whereas some public TCRs were present in many individuals. Because counts were too low, some 17 rarely observed V segments, including chromosome 9 orphons, were excluded from the earlier analysis of a few hundred of the donors. The only immune exposure information available for the cohort was CMV serostatus. Several of the top co-occurrence clusters appeared to be linked to parvovirus B19, influenza, CMV and Epstein-Barr virus, according to a later analysis. A later analysis associated about 16,000 TCR beta sequences with specific HLA alleles at a false discovery rate of 0.05. In this cohort, only TCR beta chains were sequenced, and detectable features were limited by the absence of alpha or paired-chain data. A further reported finding was that TCR beta sequences accurately predicted the HLA-A and HLA-B alleles for most subjects in the first cohort. Because the 87-base-pair reads could not distinguish some IMGT-functional V segments, including TRBV6-2 and TRBV6-3, those segments were excluded. In an earlier analysis of about 600 of the donors, most TCR beta V segments appeared in productive rearrangements about 90% or about 30% of the time, broadly matching IMGT annotations. According to the authors, the approach could potentially be generalized to other disease states and immunological phenotypes. In a later genetic analysis, fewer N-insertions in productive TCRs were reported among donors in an Asian-associated ancestry cluster than the approximately 630-donor mean. Sequencing depth was assumed to be roughly uniform across donors in the presence/absence analyses, though that assumption may not hold. A cluster of highly shared sequence variants was judged likely to be a technical artifact of the sequencing pipeline. A few of the identified cytomegalovirus-associated TCR beta chains were confirmed in vitro to be specific for cytomegalovirus antigens. Most CMV-associated TCR beta chains appeared to be HLA-restricted in a later analysis, and the HLA associations seemed to be driven largely by CMV exposure. HLA typing was unavailable for some donors at each locus, so association tests used only the typed subset. A later analysis found that TCR association rates varied across HLA loci, with DRB1 alleles showing the most associated TCRs and HLA-C alleles the fewest. The classifier was reported to diagnose cytomegalovirus status with high specificity and sensitivity in both the original and validation cohorts.

The library was produced with the immunoSEQ multiplex PCR assay. For the multiplex PCR, a mixture combining 60 forward primers for TCR Vbeta segments and 13 reverse primers for TCR Jbeta segments was used. The CDR3 region of rearranged TCR beta genes was amplified from genomic DNA by a multiplex PCR assay. The amplified TCR beta libraries were sequenced on the Illumina HiSeq System as 87-base-pair reads. In the original analysis: A later analysis tallied 80 million to 95 million unique TCR beta chains across the 700 or so repertoires, and approximately 9.9 million of those chains were shared by two or more donors. Raw reads were error-corrected and collapsed into unique sequences by a nearest-neighbor algorithm in which closely related sequences were merged to remove PCR and sequencing errors. V, D and J gene segments were assigned by aligning CDR3 sequences to IMGT reference sequences. For a sequence to be retained, a match of at least six nucleotides to both a V gene segment and a J gene segment was required. A rearrangement was called productive if the CDR3 had no stop codons and remained in frame with V and J, and every other rearrangement was called non-productive. CDR3 was defined by IMGT convention, running from the second conserved V-encoded cysteine to the conserved J-encoded phenylalanine. The earlier analysis of about 610 of the donors excluded any sequence lacking an unambiguous match to a single V gene segment. An earlier analysis of approximately 590 of the donors called V segments functional above 56.7% productive rearrangements and segregating when the between-donor standard deviation exceeded 5%. A statistical classification framework was developed to diagnose cytomegalovirus status using the catalog of TCR beta chain sequences. V and J gene assignment, in a later analysis, came from comparing TCR nucleotide sequences with IMGT/GENE-DB human TR gene sequences. A later analysis assigned CDR3 sequences and most-parsimonious VDJ recombination scenarios with the TCRdist pipeline. In a later analysis, each TCR beta chain was defined by its CDR3 amino acid sequence together with its V-gene family, and reads lacking a unique V-gene family were excluded. As a way to deal with suspected cross-contamination and a sequencing artifact, a later analysis dropped 450 to 600 nucleotide sequences that were highly shared and had low generation probability. A later analysis calculated a clonal expansion index for each public chain from normalized within-repertoire ranks of inferred template counts. In a later analysis, generation probabilities were computed using a VDJ recombination model fitted to out-of-frame rearrangements, and the results were checked against IGoR. Hypergeometric tests were used in a later analysis to score TCR-TCR, TCR-HLA and TCR-CMV co-occurrence, with a repertoire-size bias correction applied to the TCR pairs. A later analysis estimated false discovery rates by permuting HLA or CMV assignments 20 times. A later analysis grouped co-occurring TCRs with DBSCAN, adding TCRdist sequence similarity when clustering within HLA-allele-positive subsets. Co-occurrence clustering excluded repertoires with fewer than 30,000 or more than 120,000 public chains, plus five with anomalous nucleotide sharing. In TCRdb, the immuneACCESS table is reduced to in-frame sequences with V and J assigned. These tables do not hold every clone; where another copy was compared, an unresolved V gene accounts for under half, and the others remain unexplained. Clonal size and the V and J genes are those of that table, whereas D and trimming came from the DNA. The sample's table lists a count of about 84,000 clones. The top ten clonotypes cover less than 0.65% of the sample.

The cohort comprised some 700 healthy bone marrow donors. At the time of sampling, all cohort members were nominally healthy, though unrecorded immune exposures were likely present. The donor tested CMV seronegative and was one of the 352 seronegative cohort members. Every donor gave a peripheral blood sample, and the peripheral blood mononuclear cells from that sample were used for TCR beta sequencing. The Qiagen DNeasy Blood Extraction Kit was used to extract genomic DNA from the blood cell samples. Concerning this clone itself: Its specific antigen is unknown.

Reading from cysteine to phenylalanine, the CDR3 counts 16 amino acids. CDR3 DNA only is kept here, 48 bases in frame from base 1. CDR1 and CDR2 are read off the germline V gene as MDHEN and SYDVKM. Clipping removes 2 bases from V and 3 bases from J, with 10 as the unmatched junction base count. The material sequenced was PBMCs. The receptor chain draws on TRBV28 and TRBJ2-7; 7 of the junction bases match TRBD2. The receptor's source is a man between 45 and 60 years old in good health and CMV-seronegative. The sequenced DNA is TGTGCCAGCAGTTTAGCGGCTAGCGGTAAGAACTACGAGCAGTACTTC. Its protein is CASSLAASGKNYEQYF.